This TCR beta chain was captured in a study of T cells after yellow fever vaccination. Study observations and caveats: Weaker, the secondary response peaked sooner, at day 5 versus 15. Booster samples showed a return of most primary-vaccination clones (under 97% CD4, 70% to 90% CD8).

Template switching with 5'RACE generated the TCR cDNA and added a universal primer site and UMIs. TCRdb re-called the 5' RACE reads through MiXCR, storing one row per CDR3 protein. The sample consists of around 610,000 distinct CDR3 sequences, roughly 13% of them appearing once. This clonotype was seen a handful of times. The antigen is unknown. V shed 10 bases and J 3 bases; nucleotides not matched to a gene: 5. CDR1 and CDR2 from the germline V gene are ENHRY and SYGVKD. The CDR3 is 14 residues long. This sequence joins TRBV10-3 and TRBJ2-2; TRBD2 aligns across 10 bases. The sequence was collected from a man under 40 who received the YFV17D yellow fever vaccine. The sequencing used PBMCs, collected on the day of the yellow fever booster vaccination. CDR3 amino acids: CATSGRWDTGELFF. The CDR3 nucleotides are TGTGCCACTAGCGGGAGATGGGACACCGGGGAGCTGTTTTTT.